These T cell receptor beta chains were read from a single sample in a study of T cell repertoires in cytomegalovirus infection. Each CDR3 protein is one row after TCRdb ran MiXCR on the reads. The sample yields around 770,000 distinct CDR3 sequences, about 29% seen once. Their cognate antigens are unknown. The source was cultured CD8+ T cells from PBMCs, collected from culture after CMV antigen stimulation. Receptor source: a human donor in good health (CMV status not recorded). Some clones in this sample may be carry-over from other donors' samples. The CDR3 runs from the conserved cysteine through the conserved F or W. The order of the fields is D gene, clone size, J gene, V gene, CDR3 DNA, CDR3 protein. A D gene is named only where the DNA matches it firmly. Size is omitted from some rows. Given values are once, few, many or a class for expanded clones.

>NA|NA|TRBJ2-3|TRBV12-3/TRBV12-4
TGTGCCAGCAGTGGGGGCCGGGATACGCAGTATTTT
CASSGGRDTQYF
>NA|many|TRBJ2-2|TRBV11-3
TGTGCCAGCAGCTTAGAGATGTCCGGGGAGCTGTTTTTT
CASSLEMSGELFF
>TRBD1|few|TRBJ1-2|TRBV27
TGTGCCAGCAAGGGGACAGGCATTAACTATGGCTACACCTTC
CASKGTGINYGYTF
>NA|NA|TRBJ2-3|TRBV9
TGTGCCAGCAGCGTAGCAGGGGTCGGTCGAGATACGCAGTATTTT
CASSVAGVGRDTQYF
>NA|NA|TRBJ1-4|TRBV6-2/TRBV6-3
TGTGCCAGCCGAAGTGATTTTGCAACTAATGAAAAACTGTTTTTT
CASRSDFATNEKLFF
>NA|NA|TRBJ1-4|TRBV5-4
TGTGCCAGCAGCTTGTCGGAAAAGGGTGAAAAACTGTTTTTT
CASSLSEKGEKLFF
>NA|few|TRBJ2-1|TRBV7-9
TGTGCCAGCAGCTCGGCCTCGGCTTACAATGAGCAGTTCTTC
CASSSASAYNEQFF
>TRBD2|few|TRBJ2-7|TRBV7-9
TGTGCCAGCAGCTGGGGACTAGATAAGTCAAACGCCTACGAGCAGTACTTC
CASSWGLDKSNAYEQYF
>TRBD1|NA|TRBJ1-1|TRBV2
TGTGCCAGCAGTGTGATATCAGGGGGCACTTTGGACACTGAAGCTTTCTTT
CASSVISGGTLDTEAFF
>TRBD1|few|TRBJ1-2|TRBV27
TGTGCCAGCAGTTCCGGGACAGGGATCGGTGGCTACACCTTC
CASSSGTGIGGYTF
>NA|NA|TRBJ1-1|TRBV27
TGTGCCAGCAGTTTATGGATGATCACTGAAGCTTTCTTT
CASSLWMITEAFF
>NA|few|TRBJ1-6|TRBV6-6
TGTGCCAGCATTTACGGACATTCCTTAGGAAATTCACCCCTCCACTTT
CASIYGHSLGNSPLHF
>NA|once|TRBJ2-2|TRBV29-1
TGCAGCGTTGAAGTCCCGGGGTACGGGGAGCTGTTTTTT
CSVEVPGYGELFF
>TRBD1|few|TRBJ1-2|TRBV27
TGTGCCAGCAGCCCAACGACAGGGTACGATGGCTACACCTTC
CASSPTTGYDGYTF
>NA|NA|TRBJ1-2|TRBV2
TGTGCCAGCACCCTGGGCCATGCTAACTATGGCTACACCTTC
CASTLGHANYGYTF
>NA|NA|TRBJ2-1|TRBV5-3
TGTGCCAGCAGCCCCTGGAAGAAATCTTCCTACAATGAGCAGTTCTTC
CASSPWKKSSYNEQFF
>NA|few|TRBJ2-2|TRBV7-8
TGTGCCAGCAGCTTAGAGGCAGGGGCCGGGGAGCTGTTTTTT
CASSLEAGAGELFF
>NA|NA|TRBJ1-5|TRBV27
TGTGCCAGCAGTTTATCGGTCCCAGGGAGACAGCCCCAGCATTTT
CASSLSVPGRQPQHF
>TRBD2|NA|TRBJ2-2|TRBV6-6
TGTGCCAGCAGTGAGCGGGGGGCCCAGACCGGGGAGCTGTTTTTT
CASSERGAQTGELFF
>TRBD1|many|TRBJ2-1|TRBV11-1
TGTGCCAGCAGCTCGTCCCCCCCGGAAGGGGGCCATGCCTACAATGAGCAGTTCTTC
CASSSSPPEGGHAYNEQFF
>NA|few|TRBJ1-2|TRBV5-6
TGTGCCAGCAGCCTAGCCAGGTCTGCTGGCTACACCTTC
CASSLARSAGYTF
>NA|NA|TRBJ2-3|TRBV15
TGTGCCACCAGCAGAGATGTGCCGATGGGGGCGGGGGTTAACACAGATACGCAGTATTTT
CATSRDVPMGAGVNTDTQYF
>TRBD1|NA|TRBJ1-1|TRBV7-9
TGTGCCAGCAGCCCCGGGACAGGGGCGTTGAACACTGAAGCTTTCTTT
CASSPGTGALNTEAFF
>TRBD1|NA|TRBJ1-1|TRBV27
TGTGCCAGCAGTTTTGGACAGGGAGGAGTTGAAGCTTTCTTT
CASSFGQGGVEAFF
>NA|many|TRBJ1-1|TRBV7-8
TGTGCCAGCAGCTTAGCGCTAAGGGGACGGACTGAAGCTTTCTTT
CASSLALRGRTEAFF
>NA|NA|TRBJ1-5|TRBV5-3
TGTGCCAGCAGCCATACCGGGACGGGGAATCAGCCCCAGCATTTT
CASSHTGTGNQPQHF
>TRBD2|many|TRBJ2-1|TRBV5-1
TGCGCCAGCAGCTCAGGGACTAGCGGGGTAGATGAGCAGTTCTTC
CASSSGTSGVDEQFF
>NA|NA|TRBJ2-6|TRBV6-5
TGTGCCAGCGGGGGGGGCCACGGCTGGGGCTCTGGGGCCAACGTCCTGACTTTC
CASGGGHGWGSGANVLTF
>TRBD1|NA|TRBJ1-2|TRBV4-3
TGCGCCAGCAGCCAAGCCCCGGGACAGCAAAGCTATGGCTACACCTTC
CASSQAPGQQSYGYTF
>NA|few|TRBJ2-2|TRBV6-1
TGTGCCAGCATCCGCTCCGGGGAGCTGTTTTTT
CASIRSGELFF
>NA|few|TRBJ1-2|TRBV6-1
TGTGCCAGCGTGCTCCCCCTCGGGCCTCAACGAAACTATGGCTACACCTTC
CASVLPLGPQRNYGYTF
>NA|many|TRBJ2-6|TRBV7-8
TGTGCCAGCATACAGACCTCTGGGGCCAACGTCCTGACTTTC
CASIQTSGANVLTF
>NA|many|TRBJ1-3|TRBV7-6
TGTGCCAGCAGCTTAAGGCGGGAGGACTACATCGGGGGAAACACCATATATTTT
CASSLRREDYIGGNTIYF
>NA|NA|TRBJ2-2|TRBV29-1
TGCAGCGTTGAAGACAGACCCACCGGGGAGCTGTTTTTT
CSVEDRPTGELFF
>NA|many|TRBJ2-3|TRBV5-1
TGCGCCAGCAGCTTGAAGGGGGTCTTTATGGACCGCACAGATACGCAGTATTTT
CASSLKGVFMDRTDTQYF
>TRBD1|NA|TRBJ1-2|TRBV19
TGTGCCAGTATCGGGACAGGCTATGGCTACACCTTC
CASIGTGYGYTF
>TRBD2|NA|TRBJ2-5|TRBV7-9
TGTGCCAGCAGCTTCTGGACTAGCGGGGGGGTCGAGACCCAGTACTTC
CASSFWTSGGVETQYF
>TRBD2|NA|TRBJ2-5|TRBV15
TGTGCCACCAGCAAGACGGGACTAGCGGGTTTACAAGAGACCCAGTACTTC
CATSKTGLAGLQETQYF
>NA|NA|TRBJ1-1|TRBV4-1
TGCGCCAGCAGCCCATCCCCGGACCTGGCTGAAGCTTTCTTT
CASSPSPDLAEAFF
>NA|many|TRBJ2-5|TRBV7-6
TGTGCCAGCAGCTTAGCGCCCGAGACCCAGTACTTC
CASSLAPETQYF
>NA|NA|TRBJ1-2|TRBV25-1
TGTGCCAGCAGTGATCCGGGGGAAGGCTACACCTTC
CASSDPGEGYTF
>NA|NA|TRBJ2-1|TRBV5-1
TGCGCCAGCGGAACCGTCCCTAGCTCCTACAATGAGCAGTTCTTC
CASGTVPSSYNEQFF
>NA|NA|TRBJ2-7|TRBV27
TGTGCCAGCAGCCGCTCGCGGCGTTTAGTGGGACTCTACTCCTACGAGCAGTACTTC
CASSRSRRLVGLYSYEQYF